The sequence of this T cell receptor (beta chain) was determined in a study of cytomegalovirus exposure and HLA in healthy donors. The study, taken as a whole, reports: Generally TCR sequences proved uncommon, though certain public TCRs appeared in numerous donors. Researchers reported from a later analysis that most CMV-associated TCR beta chains appeared HLA-restricted. There were a few CMV-associated chains whose specificity for CMV antigens was confirmed in vitro. Later analysis reportedly placed an Asian-associated ancestry cluster below the roughly 700-donor mean in N-insertions.

Germline values: CDR1 MNHEY, CDR2 SMNVEV (reference sequence). With 6 bases clipped from V and 3 bases from J, the junction kept 0 bases outside the gene matches. This CDR3 region has 13 residues. Regarding this clone: Its antigen is undetermined.

This PCR relied on a set of 60 Vbeta primers and 13 Jbeta primers. The repertoire was sequenced with immunoSEQ multiplex PCR; TCRdb's copy has only in-frame clones and lacks some. The repertoire holds about 130,000 clones, with roughly 79% as singletons. Material: PBMCs. The sequence came from a boy younger than 10 in good health and CMV-seronegative. The rearrangement uses TRBV27 and TRBJ2-1; TRBD2 agrees at 9 bases. CDR3 residues: CASRTSGYNEQFF. DNA of the CDR3: TGTGCCAGCAGGACTAGCGGCTACAATGAGCAGTTCTTC.